The rows below give T cell receptor beta chains drawn from one sample of a study of shared clonotypes between healthy human individuals. Assay used: immunoSEQ multiplex PCR; TCRdb lists only in-frame clones, some missing. The sample lists some 580,000 clones; roughly 98% were seen once. Input material: naive CD8+ T cells sorted from blood. The source is a man aged 25-40 years in good health. The CDR3 runs from the conserved cysteine through the conserved F or W. Fields, in order: D gene, J gene, V gene, clone size, CDR3 DNA, CDR3 protein. A D gene is named only where the DNA matches it firmly. The size of a clone is reported for some rows only, either as once, few or many, or as a class for expanded clones.

>TRBD1|TRBJ2-1|TRBV25-1|.
TGTGCCAGCAGGAGAGGACAGGGGGGCTCCTACAATGAGCAGTTCTTC
CASRRGQGGSYNEQFF
>.|TRBJ2-1|TRBV19|.
TGTGCCAGTGCGGTGAGCTCCTACAATGAGCAGTTCTTC
CASAVSSYNEQFF
>TRBD2|TRBJ2-7|TRBV10-1|.
TGCGCCAGCAGTGAGTCAGCGGGAGGGCCTTTCGAGCAGTACTTC
CASSESAGGPFEQYF
>.|TRBJ1-2|TRBV21-1|.
TGTGCCAGCAGCCCAAGGGGCACAGAAACTGCTGTGGACTATGGCTACACCTTC
CASSPRGTETAVDYGYTF
>TRBD2|TRBJ2-7|TRBV7-2|.
TGTGCCAGCAGCTTAGGGGGGGGAAGCTCCTACGAGCAGTACTTC
CASSLGGGSSYEQYF
>TRBD2|TRBJ2-7|TRBV29-1|.
TGCAGCGTTACCGGGACTAGCGGGAGATCTACCCAGTCAATCTACGAGCAGTACTTC
CSVTGTSGRSTQSIYEQYF
>.|TRBJ2-7|TRBV6-1|.
TGTGCCAGCAGTGAACCCCCGTCCTACGAGCAGTACTTC
CASSEPPSYEQYF
>.|TRBJ2-7|TRBV28|.
TGTGCCAGCAGTTTGTTGGGAAGGTCCTACGAGCAGTACTTC
CASSLLGRSYEQYF
>.|TRBJ1-3|TRBV5-5|.
TGTGCCAGCAGCACGGGGGTGGGCAGATTAAACACCATATATTTT
CASSTGVGRLNTIYF
>TRBD1|TRBJ2-7|TRBV27|.
TGTGCCAGCAGTGCAACCGGGACAGTTTCCTACGAGCAGTACTTC
CASSATGTVSYEQYF
>TRBD2|TRBJ2-1|TRBV13|.
TGTGCCAGCAGCCCCAGGGGACTAGCGGGAGAGAGGAATGAGCAGTTCTTC
CASSPRGLAGERNEQFF
>TRBD1|TRBJ2-1|TRBV29-1|.
TGCAGCGCCTCGCCCTCCGACAGGGTCGGCGCGGGTGAGCAGTTCTTC
CSASPSDRVGAGEQFF
>.|TRBJ2-3|TRBV15|.
TGTGCCACCAGCGGCAGGGGTAGCACAGATACGCAGTATTTT
CATSGRGSTDTQYF
>.|TRBJ1-5|TRBV7-9|.
TGTGCCAGCAGCTTTACCCCGGAAAGGGATCAGCCCCAGCATTTT
CASSFTPERDQPQHF
>.|TRBJ2-1|TRBV12-1|.
TGTGCCAGCAGCCGGGACTTCAGCAATGAGCAGTTCTTC
CASSRDFSNEQFF
>TRBD2|TRBJ2-7|TRBV4-1|.
TGCGCCAGCAGCCAAAGGAGAGCGGGGGAGCAGTACTTC
CASSQRRAGEQYF
>TRBD1|TRBJ1-4|TRBV4-1|.
TGCGCCAGCAGCCATCGGGGGACAGGGGGCACTAATGAAAAACTGTTTTTT
CASSHRGTGGTNEKLFF
>.|TRBJ1-5|TRBV9|.
TGTGCCAGCAGCGGAGGACAGCTGAATCAGCCCCAGCATTTT
CASSGGQLNQPQHF
>.|TRBJ2-2|TRBV7-8|.
TGTGCCAGCAGCTTTAGGGGGGCGTCGGGCACCGGGGAGCTGTTTTTT
CASSFRGASGTGELFF
>.|TRBJ2-7|TRBV4-1|.
TGCGCCAGCAGCCAAGATTCGGGGGCTGCCTACGAGCAGTACTTC
CASSQDSGAAYEQYF
>TRBD2|TRBJ2-1|TRBV28|.
TGTGCCAGCAGTTTCCCTAGGGCTAGCGGGAGTGGTGAGCAGTTCTTC
CASSFPRASGSGEQFF
>.|TRBJ1-4|TRBV7-9|.
TGTGCCAGCAGCCTCAATGAAAAACTGTTTTTT
CASSLNEKLFF
>TRBD2|TRBJ2-7|TRBV29-1|.
TGCAGCGCCGATCTAGCGGGAGGGCCTAGCGAGCAGTACTTC
CSADLAGGPSEQYF
>TRBD2|TRBJ2-5|TRBV11-3|.
TGTGCCAGCAGCTTAGAGGGGGGGGAGACCCAGTACTTC
CASSLEGGETQYF
>.|TRBJ2-4|TRBV7-6|.
TGTGCCAGCAGCTTTGGGGCCGAGGGAAAGGACATTCAGTACTTC
CASSFGAEGKDIQYF
>.|TRBJ1-5|TRBV7-8|.
TGTGCCAGCAGCTTAGCGGGTGGTAGGTCATATCAGCCCCAGCATTTT
CASSLAGGRSYQPQHF
>TRBD2|TRBJ2-4|TRBV6-5|.
TGTGCCAGCGGGAAGCGGGAGGAGAACATTCAGTACTTC
CASGKREENIQYF
>TRBD2|TRBJ2-7|TRBV27|.
TGTGCCAGCAGTTTTGGACGGGGGGACTACGAGCAGTACTTC
CASSFGRGDYEQYF
>.|TRBJ1-2|TRBV30|.
TGTGCCTGGAGATATAATGGCTACACCTTC
CAWRYNGYTF
>.|TRBJ1-2|TRBV13|.
TGTGCCAGCAGCTTAGGCCCTGCATCTAACTATGGCTACACCTTC
CASSLGPASNYGYTF
>.|TRBJ2-5|TRBV18|.
TGTGCCAGCTCACCCTACAGGGGGGGGCAACAAGAGACCCAGTACTTC
CASSPYRGGQQETQYF
>.|TRBJ2-7|TRBV28|.
TGTGCCAGCAGCCCCGATAGGGCCCAATACGAGCAGTACTTC
CASSPDRAQYEQYF
>.|TRBJ2-2|TRBV15|.
TGTGCCACCAGCTCTATACCCGGGGAGCTGTTTTTT
CATSSIPGELFF
>.|TRBJ1-1|TRBV19|once
TGTGCCAGTAGTATATTTGGTGATACTGAAGCTTTCTTT
CASSIFGDTEAFF
>TRBD1|TRBJ2-7|TRBV9|.
TGTGCCAGCAGCGGACCGGGACAGGGGTTCAACGAGCAGTACTTC
CASSGPGQGFNEQYF
>.|TRBJ2-3|TRBV5-1|.
TGCGCCAGCAGCTCCGAAGGACATCCCCTCGCAGAGTCTACGCAGTATTTT
CASSSEGHPLAESTQYF
>.|TRBJ2-7|TRBV5-5|.
TGTGCCAGCAGCTTGGTTGAGACACTAACCTACGAGCAGTACTTC
CASSLVETLTYEQYF